One and the same sample provided the 13 T cell receptor beta chains below, sequenced in a study of T cell responses to AZD1222 COVID-19 vaccine. TCRdb keeps only in-frame clones here, not all; method: immunoSEQ multiplex PCR. Here the sample spans some 81,000 clones, roughly 86% being singletons. Sample: peripheral blood, taken 28 days after the second AZD1222 dose. Every receptor here comes from an adult who received the AZD1222 COVID-19 vaccine.

This clone was seen a single time. The V call is TRBV15, the J call TRBJ2-5; the D gene is possibly TRBD1 (5 bases). The CDR3 spans 13 residues. CDR1 is LNHNV, CDR2 YYDKDF, per germline (reference sequence). Trimming took off 7 bases at V and 2 bases at J, with 11 bases between the two ends. The CDR3 nucleotides read TGTGCCACCAAAAGCAGGGTGCAAGAGACCCAGTACTTC. Translating gives CATKSRVQETQYF.

The rearrangement joins TRBV7-2 to TRBJ1-5, with D hard to call. Per the germline V gene, CDR1 is SGHTA and CDR2 is FQGNSA. CDR3 length: 12 residues. V gave up 3 bases and J gave up 6 bases, with 6 bases separating them. Here the CDR3 reads CASSFLAQPQHF. The CDR3 nucleotides read TGTGCCAGCAGCTTCTTAGCTCAGCCCCAGCATTTT.

J is TRBJ2-2 and V is TRBV5-1; D gene unclear. Germline V gives CDR1 SGHRS, CDR2 YFSETQ. V lost 0 bases and J lost 1, with 16 bases in between. This CDR3 has 18 residues. The CDR3: CASSLASFALRNTGELFF. The CDR3 DNA reads as TGCGCCAGCAGCTTGGCGTCTTTTGCTTTAAGGAACACCGGGGAGCTGTTTTTT.

The rearrangement uses TRBV12-3 or TRBV12-4 and TRBJ2-1; D is ambiguous. Trimming shortened V by 6 bases and J by 4 bases, and 10 bases separated the two germline ends. There are 13 residues in the CDR3. The CDR3: CASRSDRYNEQFF. DNA of the CDR3: TGTGCCAGCAGGTCGGACCGTTACAATGAGCAGTTCTTC.

The chain joins TRBV7-8 to TRBJ2-6; D not resolved. The CDR3 has 15 amino acids. Germline CDR1 is SGHVS and CDR2 is FQNEAQ. V lost 6 bases and J lost 2, with 11 bases in between. CDR3 sequence: CASRKDLPGANVLTF. The DNA of the CDR3 is TGTGCCAGCAGAAAGGACCTCCCTGGGGCCAACGTCCTGACTTTC.

The chain recombines TRBV7-2 with TRBJ2-7, with D hard to call. Looked up from germline, CDR1 is SGHTA and CDR2 is FQGNSA. This CDR3 contains 15 residues. Trimming removed 6 bases at V and 2 bases at J, with 17 bases between. The CDR3 loop reads CASRPPAATTYEQYF. The CDR3 DNA follows: TGTGCCAGCAGACCCCCTGCCGCTACCACCTACGAGCAGTACTTC.

The chain carries TRBV29-1 and TRBJ2-2; 8 bases are a match to TRBD1. Germline V gives CDR1 SQVTM, CDR2 ANQGSEA. This CDR3 spans 13 amino acids. V was pared by 4 bases and J by 6 bases, with 4 bases of the junction left unmatched. The CDR3 is CSVAGTGPGELFF. DNA of the CDR3: TGCAGCGTTGCCGGGACAGGCCCCGGGGAGCTGTTTTTT.

J is TRBJ1-5 and V is TRBV19; D call uncertain. The CDR3 extends over 16 amino acids. In germline, CDR1 is LNHDA, CDR2 SQIVND (reference sequence). Trimming cost V 5 bases and J 0 bases, with 14 bases left between them. The CDR3 protein is CASSGPVGYSNQPQHF. CDR3 nucleotides: TGTGCCAGTAGTGGACCTGTGGGGTATAGCAATCAGCCCCAGCATTTT.

The chain couples TRBV6-1 to TRBJ1-3; D is unclear. Germline loops: CDR1 MNHNS, CDR2 SASEGT. V lost 0 bases to trimming and J lost 0 bases, with 6 bases between them. This CDR3 region has 15 residues. The CDR3 DNA reads as TGTGCCAGCAGTGAAGCGCCGTACTCTGGAAACACCATATATTTT. It encodes CASSEAPYSGNTIYF.

This clone has more than one count but fewer than ten. CDR3 coding DNA: TGTGCCAGCAGCTTAGGATTGGGACAGGCCTTCGAGCAGTACTTC. Amino acid sequence: CASSLGLGQAFEQYF. The chain employs TRBV7-8 and TRBJ2-7; 8 nucleotides line up with TRBD1. This CDR3 is 15 amino acids long. V was clipped by 1 base and J by 6 bases; unmatched bases: 8. Germline lookup yields CDR1 SGHVS and CDR2 FQNEAQ.

J is TRBJ1-2 and V is TRBV7-3; tentative D call: TRBD1 (5 bases). The CDR3 has 13 amino acids. V lost 5 bases and J 7 bases, leaving 14 bases between the germline ends. CDR1 SGHTA and CDR2 FQGTGA come from the germline V gene. The CDR3 is CASSRVGGRGYTF. The CDR3 DNA sequence: TGTGCCAGCAGCCGAGTCGGGGGACGTGGCTACACCTTC.

The chain employs TRBV19 and TRBJ1-1; D perhaps matches TRBD1 (6 bases). V lost 1 base, J lost 1 base, and 7 bases lay in between. Looked up from germline, CDR1 is LNHDA and CDR2 is SQIVND (reference sequence). This CDR3 comprises 14 residues. This CDR3 reads CASSIAGQNTEAFF. The CDR3 DNA reads TGTGCCAGTAGTATAGCGGGACAGAACACTGAAGCTTTCTTT.

The chain employs TRBV7-9 and TRBJ2-3, with 8 bases identical to TRBD2. Germline CDR1 reads SEHNR; CDR2 reads FQNEAQ (reference sequence). Trimming removed 1 base from V and 6 bases from J; junction bases left unmatched: 6. The CDR3 has 15 residues. The CDR3 reads CASSLGGLVMDTQYF. The CDR3 coding sequence is TGTGCCAGCAGCTTAGGGGGACTAGTAATGGATACGCAGTATTTT.